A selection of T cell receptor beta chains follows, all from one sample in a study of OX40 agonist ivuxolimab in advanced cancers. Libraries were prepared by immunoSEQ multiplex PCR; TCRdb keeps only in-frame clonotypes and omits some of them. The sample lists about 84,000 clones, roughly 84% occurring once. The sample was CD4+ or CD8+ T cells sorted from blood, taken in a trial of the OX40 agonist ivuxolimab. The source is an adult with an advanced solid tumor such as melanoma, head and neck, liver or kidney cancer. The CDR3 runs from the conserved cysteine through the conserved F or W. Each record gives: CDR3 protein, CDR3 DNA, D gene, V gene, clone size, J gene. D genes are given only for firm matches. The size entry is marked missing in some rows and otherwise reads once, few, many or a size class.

CDR3 protein: CASSPHSSGGADTQYF
CDR3 DNA: TGTGCCAGCAGCCCGCACTCTAGCGGGGGGGCAGATACGCAGTATTTT
D gene: TRBD2
V gene: TRBV7-2
clone size: -
J gene: TRBJ2-3

CDR3 protein: CASSSRGYEQYF
CDR3 DNA: TGTGCCAGCAGTTCCCGAGGCTACGAGCAGTACTTC
D gene: -
V gene: TRBV28
clone size: -
J gene: TRBJ2-7

CDR3 protein: CASSSRMRTDNTDTQYF
CDR3 DNA: TGTGCCAGCAGCTCGAGGATGAGGACAGACAACACAGATACGCAGTATTTT
D gene: -
V gene: TRBV7-3
clone size: -
J gene: TRBJ2-3

CDR3 protein: CASSQDTYQRNTIYF
CDR3 DNA: TGTGCCAGCAGCCAAGATACTTATCAGAGAAACACCATATATTTT
D gene: -
V gene: TRBV4-2
clone size: -
J gene: TRBJ1-3

CDR3 protein: CASSQGGGALETQYF
CDR3 DNA: TGCGCCAGCAGCCAAGGCGGGGGGGCCCTGGAGACCCAGTACTTC
D gene: TRBD2
V gene: TRBV4-1
clone size: once
J gene: TRBJ2-5

CDR3 protein: CASRDRDRDGYTF
CDR3 DNA: TGTGCCAGCAGGGATCGGGACAGAGATGGCTACACCTTC
D gene: TRBD1
V gene: TRBV6-5
clone size: -
J gene: TRBJ1-2

CDR3 protein: CASSPGPPDAKNIQYF
CDR3 DNA: TGCGCCAGCAGTCCCGGGCCCCCTGACGCCAAAAACATTCAGTACTTC
D gene: -
V gene: TRBV4-1
clone size: -
J gene: TRBJ2-4

CDR3 protein: CASSFIRRTGANTEAFF
CDR3 DNA: TGTGCCAGCAGCTTCATACGGCGGACAGGGGCCAACACTGAAGCTTTCTTT
D gene: TRBD1
V gene: TRBV5-8
clone size: -
J gene: TRBJ1-1

CDR3 protein: CASSLRDRDSPLHF
CDR3 DNA: TGTGCCAGCAGCCTACGGGACAGGGACTCACCCCTCCACTTT
D gene: -
V gene: TRBV21-1
clone size: -
J gene: TRBJ1-6

CDR3 protein: CASSLDRRGRTEAFF
CDR3 DNA: TGTGCCAGCAGCTTAGATCGAAGGGGACGGACTGAAGCTTTCTTT
D gene: -
V gene: TRBV11-2
clone size: -
J gene: TRBJ1-1

CDR3 protein: CASSLGGGAGTEAFF
CDR3 DNA: TGTGCCAGCAGCTTAGGGGGAGGGGCGGGGACTGAAGCTTTCTTT
D gene: -
V gene: TRBV7-2
clone size: -
J gene: TRBJ1-1

CDR3 protein: CASSSQDRGYDGYTF
CDR3 DNA: TGTGCCAGCAGTTCCCAGGACAGAGGGTACGATGGCTACACCTTC
D gene: -
V gene: TRBV6-5
clone size: -
J gene: TRBJ1-2

CDR3 protein: CASSLAGTQETQYF
CDR3 DNA: TGTGCCAGCAGCTTGGCGGGGACCCAAGAGACCCAGTACTTC
D gene: -
V gene: TRBV5-4
clone size: few
J gene: TRBJ2-5

CDR3 protein: CSVSTGRWDVNTEAFF
CDR3 DNA: TGCAGCGTTTCGACAGGGAGATGGGACGTGAACACTGAAGCTTTCTTT
D gene: TRBD1
V gene: TRBV29-1
clone size: -
J gene: TRBJ1-1

CDR3 protein: CASSENLAGKGYTF
CDR3 DNA: TGCGCCAGCAGTGAGAATTTGGCAGGGAAGGGCTACACCTTC
D gene: -
V gene: TRBV10-1
clone size: -
J gene: TRBJ1-2

CDR3 protein: CASSVEGGQPQHF
CDR3 DNA: TGTGCCAGCAGCGTTGAAGGGGGTCAGCCCCAGCATTTT
D gene: -
V gene: TRBV7-2
clone size: -
J gene: TRBJ1-5

CDR3 protein: CASSPWIGNQPQHF
CDR3 DNA: TGTGCCAGCTCACCATGGATTGGCAATCAGCCCCAGCATTTT
D gene: -
V gene: TRBV18
clone size: few
J gene: TRBJ1-5

CDR3 protein: CASSFRQGRTDTQYF
CDR3 DNA: TGTGCCAGCAGCTTCAGGCAGGGGAGGACAGATACGCAGTATTTT
D gene: -
V gene: TRBV7-3
clone size: -
J gene: TRBJ2-3

CDR3 protein: CASSLEETQYF
CDR3 DNA: TGTGCCAGCAGCTTAGAGGAGACCCAGTACTTC
D gene: -
V gene: TRBV5-5
clone size: -
J gene: TRBJ2-5

CDR3 protein: CASSNPRSARRCDQPQHF
CDR3 DNA: TGTGCCAGCAGCAATCCCCGGTCGGCTAGGCGGTGCGATCAGCCCCAGCATTTT
D gene: -
V gene: TRBV21-1
clone size: few
J gene: TRBJ1-5

CDR3 protein: CASSTGQGLGTEAFF
CDR3 DNA: TGTGCCAGCAGTACAGGACAGGGGCTGGGCACTGAAGCTTTCTTT
D gene: TRBD1
V gene: TRBV27
clone size: -
J gene: TRBJ1-1

CDR3 protein: CASGGNYEQFF
CDR3 DNA: TGTGCCAGCGGGGGAAATTATGAGCAGTTCTTC
D gene: -
V gene: TRBV9
clone size: -
J gene: TRBJ2-1

CDR3 protein: CASSEGQGTGANVLTF
CDR3 DNA: TGTGCCAGCAGCGAGGGACAGGGGACTGGGGCCAACGTCCTGACTTTC
D gene: TRBD1
V gene: TRBV5-4
clone size: -
J gene: TRBJ2-6

CDR3 protein: CASSTQGGEKLFF
CDR3 DNA: TGTGCCAGCAGCACCCAAGGGGGAGAAAAACTGTTTTTT
D gene: -
V gene: TRBV7-9
clone size: -
J gene: TRBJ1-4

CDR3 protein: CASSQPGQDFGGYTF
CDR3 DNA: TGCGCCAGCAGCCAACCGGGACAGGATTTTGGCGGCTACACCTTC
D gene: TRBD1
V gene: TRBV4-3
clone size: few
J gene: TRBJ1-2

CDR3 protein: CASSSGTGSTNEKLFF
CDR3 DNA: TGTGCCAGCAGCTCCGGGACGGGGTCGACTAATGAAAAACTGTTTTTT
D gene: -
V gene: TRBV11-1
clone size: few
J gene: TRBJ1-4

CDR3 protein: CASSPAPYYGYTF
CDR3 DNA: TGTGCCAGCAGCCCCGCCCCGTACTATGGCTACACCTTC
D gene: -
V gene: TRBV2
clone size: -
J gene: TRBJ1-2

CDR3 protein: CASSLTILASYNEQFF
CDR3 DNA: TGTGCCAGCAGCTTAACAATCCTGGCCTCCTACAATGAGCAGTTCTTC
D gene: -
V gene: TRBV7-3
clone size: -
J gene: TRBJ2-1

CDR3 protein: CASSQEPTGAGYGYTF
CDR3 DNA: TGTGCCAGCAGCCAAGAGCCGACAGGGGCCGGCTATGGCTACACCTTC
D gene: TRBD1
V gene: TRBV4-2
clone size: -
J gene: TRBJ1-2

CDR3 protein: CSAGQGEDQPQHF
CDR3 DNA: TGCAGCGCAGGCCAGGGGGAAGATCAGCCCCAGCATTTT
D gene: TRBD1
V gene: TRBV29-1
clone size: once
J gene: TRBJ1-5

CDR3 protein: CASSPPRGQTTGELFF
CDR3 DNA: TGTGCCAGTAGCCCACCCCGTGGACAGACCACCGGGGAGCTGTTTTTT
D gene: -
V gene: TRBV19
clone size: -
J gene: TRBJ2-2

CDR3 protein: CASRKTGVNEQFF
CDR3 DNA: TGTGCCAGCAGAAAGACAGGGGTCAATGAGCAGTTCTTC
D gene: TRBD1
V gene: TRBV28
clone size: few
J gene: TRBJ2-1